Listed below are T cell receptor beta chains from one sample, sequenced in a study of blood T cell repertoires in COVID-19. Assay used: immunoSEQ multiplex PCR; TCRdb lists only in-frame clones, some missing. In the table there are over 600,000 clones, around 90% of which are singletons. The specimen sequenced was peripheral blood. These receptors all come from a young woman with acute or convalescent COVID-19. The CDR3 runs from the conserved cysteine through the conserved F or W. Fields, in order: clone size, J gene, D gene, V gene, CDR3 DNA, CDR3 protein. A D gene is named only where the DNA matches it firmly. Some rows have no size entry. The others give once, few or many, or a class for an expanded clone.

>once|TRBJ1-5|TRBD1|TRBV4-1
TGCGCCAGCAGTCTGACAGGGTGGCAGCCCCAGCATTTT
CASSLTGWQPQHF
>NA|TRBJ1-1|NA|TRBV6-2/TRBV6-3
TGTGCCAGCAGTTTCCGGGCCCGAGGGACTGAAGCTTTCTTT
CASSFRARGTEAFF
>NA|TRBJ1-3|TRBD1|TRBV18
TGTGCCAGCTCACGGGCCGGGACAGGGGGCGGAAACACCATATATTTT
CASSRAGTGGGNTIYF
>NA|TRBJ1-1|TRBD1|TRBV20-1
TGCAGTGCTAGTACGGACAGGGATAACACTGAAGCTTTCTTT
CSASTDRDNTEAFF
>NA|TRBJ1-1|TRBD1|TRBV24-1
TGTGCCACCAGTGACCGGGACAGCTCTGAAGCTTTCTTT
CATSDRDSSEAFF
>NA|TRBJ1-1|NA|TRBV30
TGTGCTTCTTCCGGGACAACCGAAGCTTTCTTT
CASSGTTEAFF
>NA|TRBJ2-1|TRBD1|TRBV28
TGTGCCAGCAGTCCACAGACAGGGGGAAACAATGAGCAGTTCTTC
CASSPQTGGNNEQFF
>NA|TRBJ1-2|TRBD1|TRBV14
TGTGCCAGCAGCTTACATGGGGGACAGAGGGGCCCCGTCTTC
CASSLHGGQRGPVF
>NA|TRBJ2-2|NA|TRBV7-2
TGTGCCAGCAGCCCCACAGGGGAGCTGTTTTTT
CASSPTGELFF
>NA|TRBJ1-2|TRBD1|TRBV9
TGTGCCAGCAGCTTAGCCCGGACAGGGGAGGACTATGGCTACACCTTC
CASSLARTGEDYGYTF
>NA|TRBJ1-1|NA|TRBV14
TGTGCCAGCAGCCAAGATGGGACTCCTTTAAACACTGAAGCTTTCTTT
CASSQDGTPLNTEAFF
>NA|TRBJ2-7|NA|TRBV11-1
TGTGCCAGCAGCCTTGGACAGGCGGGGGGTTACGAGCAGTACTTC
CASSLGQAGGYEQYF
>few|TRBJ1-1|NA|TRBV6-2/TRBV6-3
TGTGCCAGCAGTCAGGGTACTGAAGCTTTCTTT
CASSQGTEAFF
>NA|TRBJ2-7|TRBD2|TRBV3-1/TRBV3-2
TGTGCCAGCAGCCACGGGACTAGCGGGGGCCACGAGCAGTACTTC
CASSHGTSGGHEQYF
>NA|TRBJ1-2|NA|TRBV5-1
TGCGCCAGCACTAGGGAGGCCGGGGTAGACTATGGCTACACCTTC
CASTREAGVDYGYTF
>NA|TRBJ2-7|NA|TRBV18
TGTGCCAGCTCACCCATTGAGTTTAACTACGAGCAGTACTTC
CASSPIEFNYEQYF
>NA|TRBJ1-2|NA|TRBV28
TGTGCCAGCAGTTTCGGGGGGGCTAACTATGGCTACACCTTC
CASSFGGANYGYTF
>NA|TRBJ1-2|NA|TRBV30
TGTGCCTGGAGTTTAGGGGGACCTGGCTACACCTTC
CAWSLGGPGYTF
>NA|TRBJ1-4|TRBD1|TRBV28
TGTGCCAGCAGCACCGGGACAGGAATTAATGAAAAACTGTTTTTT
CASSTGTGINEKLFF
>NA|TRBJ1-5|NA|TRBV11-2
TGTGCCAGCAGCCCGCGGATCAATGGAGGAAGCAATCAGCCCCAGCATTTT
CASSPRINGGSNQPQHF